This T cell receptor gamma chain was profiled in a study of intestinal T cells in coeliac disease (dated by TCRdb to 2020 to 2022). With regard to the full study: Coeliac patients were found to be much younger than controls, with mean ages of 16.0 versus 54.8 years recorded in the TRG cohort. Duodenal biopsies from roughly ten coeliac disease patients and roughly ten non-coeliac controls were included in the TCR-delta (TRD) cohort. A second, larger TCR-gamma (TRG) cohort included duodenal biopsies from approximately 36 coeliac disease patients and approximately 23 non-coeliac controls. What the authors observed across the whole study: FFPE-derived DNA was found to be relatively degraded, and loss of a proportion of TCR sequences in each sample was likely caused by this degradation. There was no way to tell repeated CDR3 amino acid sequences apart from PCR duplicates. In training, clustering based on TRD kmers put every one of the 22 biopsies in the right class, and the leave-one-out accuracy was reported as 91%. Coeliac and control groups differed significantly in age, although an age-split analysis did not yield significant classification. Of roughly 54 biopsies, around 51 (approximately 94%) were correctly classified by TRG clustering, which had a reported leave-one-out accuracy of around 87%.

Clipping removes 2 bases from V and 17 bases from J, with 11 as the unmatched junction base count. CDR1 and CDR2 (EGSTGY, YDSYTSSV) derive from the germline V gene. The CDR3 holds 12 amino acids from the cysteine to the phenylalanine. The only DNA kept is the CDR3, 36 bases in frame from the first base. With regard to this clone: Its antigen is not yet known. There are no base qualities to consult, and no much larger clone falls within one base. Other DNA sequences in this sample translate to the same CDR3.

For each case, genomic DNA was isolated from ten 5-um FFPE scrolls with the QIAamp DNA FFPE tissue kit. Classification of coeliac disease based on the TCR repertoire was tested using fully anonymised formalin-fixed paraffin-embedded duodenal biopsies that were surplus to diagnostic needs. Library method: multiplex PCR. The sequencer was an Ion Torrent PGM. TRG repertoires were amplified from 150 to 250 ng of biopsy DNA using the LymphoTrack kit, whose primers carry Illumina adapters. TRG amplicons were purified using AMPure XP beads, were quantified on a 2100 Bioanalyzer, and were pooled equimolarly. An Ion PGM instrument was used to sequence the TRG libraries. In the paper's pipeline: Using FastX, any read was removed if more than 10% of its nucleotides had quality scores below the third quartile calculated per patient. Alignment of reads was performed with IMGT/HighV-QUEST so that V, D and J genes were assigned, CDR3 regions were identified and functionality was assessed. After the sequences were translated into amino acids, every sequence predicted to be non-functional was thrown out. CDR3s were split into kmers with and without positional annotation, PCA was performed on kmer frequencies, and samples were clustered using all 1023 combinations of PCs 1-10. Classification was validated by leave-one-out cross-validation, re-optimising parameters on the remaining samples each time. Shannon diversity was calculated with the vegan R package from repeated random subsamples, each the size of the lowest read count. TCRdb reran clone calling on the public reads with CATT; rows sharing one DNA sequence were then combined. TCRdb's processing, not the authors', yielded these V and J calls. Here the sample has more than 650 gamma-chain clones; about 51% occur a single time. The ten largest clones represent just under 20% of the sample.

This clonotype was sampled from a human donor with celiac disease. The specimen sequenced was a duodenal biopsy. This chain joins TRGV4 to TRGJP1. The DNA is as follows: TGTGCCACCTGGGATGATAGTGGTTCGAAGATATTT. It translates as CATWDDSGSKIF.